The present T cell receptor (beta chain) was sequenced within a study of identical twins. Study-level results: Its conclusions, products of cross-sectional statistical analysis, did not come from following the same donors.

This clonotype occurred a few times. Its antigen is not identified. The CDR3 sequence is 11 residues long. With V trimmed by 8 bases and J by 6 bases, 3 bases remained unmatched. TCRdb re-analysed the 5' RACE reads in MiXCR, keeping a single row per CDR3 protein. The sample contains roughly 190,000 distinct CDR3 sequences, approximately 16% of which appear only once. These records were also assigned to another study, of T cells expressing NK-cell markers. From that paper: In the group of eight sequenced donors, seven were HCMV-seropositive and one was seronegative. More than 5 donors carried dominant NKG2C+ clonotypes that made up roughly 1.0-7.5% of their CD8+ T cells. Evidence did not settle whether expanded NKG2C+ T cell clones targeted HCMV.

The clonotype originates from a woman aged 18-35 years in good health. The V gene is TRBV12-3 or TRBV12-4, the J gene TRBJ1-2; 7 positions agree with TRBD1. Material: CD8+ T cells sorted from blood. Here the CDR3 reads CASRTGDGYTF. The DNA for the CDR3 is TGTGCCAGCCGCACAGGGGATGGCTACACCTTC.